This T cell receptor beta chain was recorded in a study of PD-L1 blockade in urothelial cancer. Study-level background: Patients' atezolizumab regimen, 1,200 mg intravenously every 3 weeks, began in the mid-2010s. Notes on the study in general: Tumor-linked clones in blood grew more by 3 weeks in durable-benefit patients. Below-median pretreatment blood TCR clonality predicted better survival.

Trimming cost V 7 bases and J 5 bases, with 15 bases left between them. The length of the CDR3 is 13 residues. Germline V gene data show CDR1 as SGHKS and CDR2 as YYEKEE (reference sequence). In its sample, this clone was seen a few times. Its antigen is unknown. Method: immunoSEQ multiplex PCR; TCRdb's copy keeps in-frame clones and lacks some. In the table there are under 150,000 clones, 75% to 90% of which are singletons. Time point: peripheral blood 6 weeks after treatment start. The chain carries TRBV5-5 and TRBJ1-2, with TRBD1 as a possible D gene (5 bases). The clonotype comes from a man in his sixties with urothelial cancer. The sample here was PBMCs, taken around atezolizumab (anti-PD-L1) treatment. The CDR3, as DNA: TGTGCCAGCGACGGGGGGGATGGGTATGGCTACACCTTC. Residues: CASDGGDGYGYTF.